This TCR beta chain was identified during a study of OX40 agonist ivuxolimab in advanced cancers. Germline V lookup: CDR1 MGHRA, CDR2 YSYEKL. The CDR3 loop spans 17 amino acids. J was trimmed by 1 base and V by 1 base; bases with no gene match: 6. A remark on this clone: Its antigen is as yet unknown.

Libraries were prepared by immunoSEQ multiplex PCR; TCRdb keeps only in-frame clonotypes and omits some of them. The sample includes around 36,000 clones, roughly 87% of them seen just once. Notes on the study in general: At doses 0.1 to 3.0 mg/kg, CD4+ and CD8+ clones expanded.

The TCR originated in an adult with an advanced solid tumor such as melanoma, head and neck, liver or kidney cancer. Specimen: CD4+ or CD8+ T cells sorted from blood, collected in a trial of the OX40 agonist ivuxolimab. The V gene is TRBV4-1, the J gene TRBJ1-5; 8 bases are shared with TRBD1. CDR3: CASSQVLRGPSNQPQHF. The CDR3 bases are TGCGCCAGCAGCCAAGTACTCAGGGGGCCAAGCAATCAGCCCCAGCATTTT.